This T cell receptor beta chain was captured by sequencing in a study of patients and donors after allogeneic stem cell transplantation. The CDR3 runs 15 residues. The germline V gene encodes CDR1 SGHTA and CDR2 FQGNSA. The junction had 10 bases not matched to a gene; V was cut back by 5 bases and J by 4 bases. TCRdb processed the RT-PCR reads anew with MiXCR; each CDR3 protein has one entry. The table records about 960,000 distinct CDR3 sequences, roughly 18% of them present only once. The rearrangement links TRBV7-2 to TRBJ1-2, with 7 bases that match TRBD1. Material: blood, either unsorted or a sorted T cell fraction (not recorded which). This TCR was sampled from a human donor who was either an allogeneic HSCT recipient or a stem cell or donor lymphocyte infusion donor (not recorded which). It is not recorded whose cells these are; they may come from a transplant donor. The CDR3 is CASSLEGQTTYGYTF. The CDR3 DNA is TGTGCCAGCAGCCTCGAGGGACAGACCACCTATGGCTACACCTTC.